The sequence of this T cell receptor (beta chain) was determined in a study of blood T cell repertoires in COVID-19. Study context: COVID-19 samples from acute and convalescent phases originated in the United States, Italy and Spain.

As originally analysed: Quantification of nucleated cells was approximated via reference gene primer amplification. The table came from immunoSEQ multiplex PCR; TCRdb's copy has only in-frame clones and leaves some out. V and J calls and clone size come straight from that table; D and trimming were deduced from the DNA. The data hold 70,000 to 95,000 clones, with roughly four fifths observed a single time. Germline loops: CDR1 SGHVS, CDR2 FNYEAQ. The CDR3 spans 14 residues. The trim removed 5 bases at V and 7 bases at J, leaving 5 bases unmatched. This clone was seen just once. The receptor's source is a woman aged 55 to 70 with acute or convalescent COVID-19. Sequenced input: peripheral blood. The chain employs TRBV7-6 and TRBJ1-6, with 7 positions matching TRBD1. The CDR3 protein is CASSEQGMNSPLHF. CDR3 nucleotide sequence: TGTGCCAGCAGCGAACAGGGGATGAATTCACCCCTCCACTTT.